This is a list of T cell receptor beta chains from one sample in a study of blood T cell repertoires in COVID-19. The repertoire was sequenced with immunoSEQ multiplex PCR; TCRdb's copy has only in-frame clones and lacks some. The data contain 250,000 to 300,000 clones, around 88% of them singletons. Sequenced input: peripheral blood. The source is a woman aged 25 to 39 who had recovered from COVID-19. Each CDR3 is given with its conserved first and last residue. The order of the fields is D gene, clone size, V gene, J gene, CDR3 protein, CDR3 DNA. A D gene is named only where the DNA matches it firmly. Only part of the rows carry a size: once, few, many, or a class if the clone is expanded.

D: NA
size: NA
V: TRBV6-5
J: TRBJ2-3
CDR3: CASSLGVHSTDTQYF
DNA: TGTGCCAGCAGCCTCGGGGTTCATAGCACAGATACGCAGTATTTT

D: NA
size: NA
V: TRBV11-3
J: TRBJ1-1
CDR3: CASSGPENTEAFF
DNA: TGTGCCAGCAGCGGCCCAGAGAACACTGAAGCTTTCTTT

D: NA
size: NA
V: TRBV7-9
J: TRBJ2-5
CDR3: CASSLGVRKQETQYF
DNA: TGTGCCAGCAGCTTAGGTGTCAGAAAACAAGAGACCCAGTACTTC

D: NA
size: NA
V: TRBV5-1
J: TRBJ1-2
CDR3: CASSLAGDGYTF
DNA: TGCGCCAGCAGCTTGGCCGGGGATGGCTACACCTTC

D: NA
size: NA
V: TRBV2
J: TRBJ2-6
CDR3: CASSIPSGANVLTF
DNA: TGTGCCAGCAGTATTCCTTCTGGGGCCAACGTCCTGACTTTC

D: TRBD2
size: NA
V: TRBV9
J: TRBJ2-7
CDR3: CASSAYSGGRSYEQYF
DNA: TGTGCCAGCAGCGCCTATAGCGGGGGCCGCTCCTACGAGCAGTACTTC

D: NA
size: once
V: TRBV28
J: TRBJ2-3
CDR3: CASSFFRSGMDTQYF
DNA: TGTGCCAGCAGTTTTTTTCGGTCGGGGATGGATACGCAGTATTTT

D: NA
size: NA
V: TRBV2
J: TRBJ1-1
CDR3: CASSDEQNTEAFF
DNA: TGTGCCAGCAGTGATGAGCAGAACACTGAAGCTTTCTTT

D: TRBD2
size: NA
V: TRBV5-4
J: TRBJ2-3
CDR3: CASSLGRTSGGAHTQYF
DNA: TGTGCCAGCAGCTTGGGCCGGACTAGCGGGGGGGCCCATACGCAGTATTTT

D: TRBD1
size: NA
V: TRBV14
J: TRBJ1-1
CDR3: CASSLWDSNTEAFF
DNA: TGTGCCAGCTCTCTTTGGGACAGTAACACTGAAGCTTTCTTT

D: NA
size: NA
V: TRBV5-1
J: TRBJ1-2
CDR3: CASSFPGVEDGYTF
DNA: TGCGCCAGCAGCTTCCCCGGGGTTGAGGATGGCTACACCTTC

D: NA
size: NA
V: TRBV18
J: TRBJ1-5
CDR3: CASSPGGAGDEPQHF
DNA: TGTGCCAGCTCACCAGGAGGAGCCGGGGATGAGCCCCAGCATTTT

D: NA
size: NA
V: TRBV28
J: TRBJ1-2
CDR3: CASTSQGDPFYGYTF
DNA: TGTGCCAGCACCTCTCAGGGCGACCCATTCTATGGCTACACCTTC

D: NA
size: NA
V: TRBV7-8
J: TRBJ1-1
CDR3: CASSPWGRVNTEAFF
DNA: TGTGCCAGCAGCCCCTGGGGCAGGGTGAACACTGAAGCTTTCTTT

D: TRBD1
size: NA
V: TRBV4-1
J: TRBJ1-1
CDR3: CASSLRQGRGNTEAFF
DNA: TGCGCCAGCAGCTTACGACAGGGACGGGGGAACACTGAAGCTTTCTTT

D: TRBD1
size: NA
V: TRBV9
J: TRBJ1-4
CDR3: CASSVSAGGDEKLFF
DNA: TGTGCCAGCAGCGTATCCGCAGGGGGCGATGAAAAACTGTTTTTT

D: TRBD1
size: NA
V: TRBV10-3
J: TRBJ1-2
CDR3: CAISDPTGVGYGYTF
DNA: TGTGCCATCAGTGACCCGACAGGGGTCGGCTATGGCTACACCTTC

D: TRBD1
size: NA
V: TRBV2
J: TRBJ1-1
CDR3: CASKRDRGKGTEAFF
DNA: TGTGCCAGTAAGCGGGACAGGGGGAAAGGCACTGAAGCTTTCTTT

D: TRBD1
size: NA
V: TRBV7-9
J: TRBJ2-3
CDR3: CASSLPDRGRSVTDTQYF
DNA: TGTGCCAGCAGCTTACCCGACAGGGGGCGAAGTGTAACAGATACGCAGTATTTT

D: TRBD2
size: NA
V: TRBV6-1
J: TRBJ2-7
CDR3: CASSDRLAGSYEQYF
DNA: TGTGCCAGCAGTGACCGACTAGCGGGCTCCTACGAGCAGTACTTC

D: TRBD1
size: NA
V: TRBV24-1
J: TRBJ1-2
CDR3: CATSDPGQDGYTF
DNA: TGTGCCACCAGTGACCCAGGACAGGATGGCTACACCTTC

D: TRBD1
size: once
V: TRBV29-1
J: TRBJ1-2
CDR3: CSVDRGQDGYTF
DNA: TGCAGCGTTGACAGGGGGCAGGATGGCTACACCTTC

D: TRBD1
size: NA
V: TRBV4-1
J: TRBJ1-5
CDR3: CASSPQGASQPQHF
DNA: TGCGCCAGCAGTCCCCAGGGGGCGAGTCAGCCCCAGCATTTT

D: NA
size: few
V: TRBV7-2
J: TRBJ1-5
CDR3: CASSLTSDQPQHF
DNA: TGTGCCAGCAGCTTAACCAGTGATCAGCCCCAGCATTTT